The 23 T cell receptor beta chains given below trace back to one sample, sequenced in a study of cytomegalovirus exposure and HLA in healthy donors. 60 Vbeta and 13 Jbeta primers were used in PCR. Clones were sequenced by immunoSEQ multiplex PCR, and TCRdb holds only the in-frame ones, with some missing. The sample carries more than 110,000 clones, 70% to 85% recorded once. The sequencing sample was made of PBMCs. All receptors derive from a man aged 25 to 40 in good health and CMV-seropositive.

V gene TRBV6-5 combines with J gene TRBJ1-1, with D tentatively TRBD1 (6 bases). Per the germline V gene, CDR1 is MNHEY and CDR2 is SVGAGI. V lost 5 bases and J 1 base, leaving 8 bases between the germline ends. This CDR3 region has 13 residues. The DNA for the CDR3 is TGTGCCAGCAGTCCACAGGGGAACACTGAAGCTTTCTTT. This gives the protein CASSPQGNTEAFF.

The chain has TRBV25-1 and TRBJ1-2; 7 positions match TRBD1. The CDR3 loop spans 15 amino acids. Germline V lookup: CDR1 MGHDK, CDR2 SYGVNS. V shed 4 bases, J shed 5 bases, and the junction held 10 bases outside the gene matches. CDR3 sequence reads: CASSAPGTEPYGYTF. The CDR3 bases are TGTGCCAGCAGTGCACCCGGGACAGAACCTTATGGCTACACCTTC.

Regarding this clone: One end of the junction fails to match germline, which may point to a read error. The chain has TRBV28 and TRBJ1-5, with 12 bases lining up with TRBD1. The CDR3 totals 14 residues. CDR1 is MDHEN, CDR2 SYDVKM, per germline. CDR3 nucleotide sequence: TGTGCCAGCGTATCGACCGGGACAGGGGGCGCCTATCTCTTT. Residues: CASVSTGTGGAYLF. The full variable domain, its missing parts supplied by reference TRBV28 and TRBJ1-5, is DVKVTQSSRYLVKRTGEKVFLECVQDMDHENMFWYRQDPGLGLRLIYFSYDVKMKEKGDIPEGYSVSREKKERFSLILESASTNQTSMYLCASVSTGTGGAYLFGDGTRLSIL.

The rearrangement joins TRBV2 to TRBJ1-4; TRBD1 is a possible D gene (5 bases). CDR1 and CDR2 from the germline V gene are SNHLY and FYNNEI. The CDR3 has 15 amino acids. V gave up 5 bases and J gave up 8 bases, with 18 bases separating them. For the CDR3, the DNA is TGTGCCAGCAGTAGGGGCGGGGGGGTGAGCGAAAAACTGTTTTTT. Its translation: CASSRGGGVSEKLFF.

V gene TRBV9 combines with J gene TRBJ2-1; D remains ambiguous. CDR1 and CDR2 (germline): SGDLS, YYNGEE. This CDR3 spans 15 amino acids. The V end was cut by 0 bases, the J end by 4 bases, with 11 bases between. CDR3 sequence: CASSVAGQAYNEQFF. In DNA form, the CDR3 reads TGTGCCAGCAGCGTAGCCGGTCAGGCTTACAATGAGCAGTTCTTC.

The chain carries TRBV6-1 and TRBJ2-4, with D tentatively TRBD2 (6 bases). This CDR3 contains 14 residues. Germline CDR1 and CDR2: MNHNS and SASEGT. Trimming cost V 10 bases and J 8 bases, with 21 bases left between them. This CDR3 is CATRSGGRSYIQYF. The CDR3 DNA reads TGTGCCACCAGAAGTGGTGGGAGGAGCTACATTCAGTACTTC.

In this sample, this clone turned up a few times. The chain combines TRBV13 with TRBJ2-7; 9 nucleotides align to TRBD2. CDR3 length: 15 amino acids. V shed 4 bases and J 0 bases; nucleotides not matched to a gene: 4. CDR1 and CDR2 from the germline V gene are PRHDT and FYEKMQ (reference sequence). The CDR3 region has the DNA TGTGCCAGCAGCTCCCGACTAGCGGACTCCTACGAGCAGTACTTC. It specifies CASSSRLADSYEQYF.

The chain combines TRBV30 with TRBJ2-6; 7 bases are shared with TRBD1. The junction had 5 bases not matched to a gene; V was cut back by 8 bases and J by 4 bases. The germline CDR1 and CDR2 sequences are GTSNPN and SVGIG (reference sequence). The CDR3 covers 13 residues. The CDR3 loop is CAGTGAGANVLTF. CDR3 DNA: TGTGCCGGAACAGGGGCCGGGGCCAACGTCCTGACTTTC.

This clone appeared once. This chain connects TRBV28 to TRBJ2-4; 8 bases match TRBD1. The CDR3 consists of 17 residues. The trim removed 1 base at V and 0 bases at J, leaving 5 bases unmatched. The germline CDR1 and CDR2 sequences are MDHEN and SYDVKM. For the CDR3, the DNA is TGTGCCAGCAGTTTATTTTGGGACAGGAGAGCCAAAAACATTCAGTACTTC. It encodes CASSLFWDRRAKNIQYF.

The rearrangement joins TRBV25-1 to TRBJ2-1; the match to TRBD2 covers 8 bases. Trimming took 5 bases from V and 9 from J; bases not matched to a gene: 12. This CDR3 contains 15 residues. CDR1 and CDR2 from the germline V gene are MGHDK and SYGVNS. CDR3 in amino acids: CASSWMGLGGGEQFF. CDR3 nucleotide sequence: TGTGCCAGCAGTTGGATGGGACTAGGGGGGGGTGAGCAGTTCTTC.

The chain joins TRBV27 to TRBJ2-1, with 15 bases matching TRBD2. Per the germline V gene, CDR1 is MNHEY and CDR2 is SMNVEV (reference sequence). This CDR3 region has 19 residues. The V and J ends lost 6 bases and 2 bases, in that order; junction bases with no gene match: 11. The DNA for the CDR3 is TGTGCCAGCAGCGATCCGGGACTAGCGGGGGGTACTGCCTACAATGAGCAGTTCTTC. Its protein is CASSDPGLAGGTAYNEQFF.

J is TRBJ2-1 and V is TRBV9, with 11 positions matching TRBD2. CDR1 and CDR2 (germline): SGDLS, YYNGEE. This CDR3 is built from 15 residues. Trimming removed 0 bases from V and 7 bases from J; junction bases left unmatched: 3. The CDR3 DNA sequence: TGTGCCAGCAGCGTAGTACTAGCGGGAGAGAATGAGCAGTTCTTC. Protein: CASSVVLAGENEQFF.

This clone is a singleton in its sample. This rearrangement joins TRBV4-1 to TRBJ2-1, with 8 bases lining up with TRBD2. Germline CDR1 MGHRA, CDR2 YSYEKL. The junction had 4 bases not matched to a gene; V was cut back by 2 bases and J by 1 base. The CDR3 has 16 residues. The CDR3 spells CASSQSGGPSYNEQFF. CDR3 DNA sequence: TGCGCCAGCAGCCAATCGGGGGGGCCGTCCTACAATGAGCAGTTCTTC.

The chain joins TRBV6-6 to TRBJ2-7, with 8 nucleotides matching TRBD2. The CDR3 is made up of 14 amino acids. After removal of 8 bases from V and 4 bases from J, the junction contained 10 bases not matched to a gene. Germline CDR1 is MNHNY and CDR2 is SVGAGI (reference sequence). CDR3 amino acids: CASSGSGSGYEQYF. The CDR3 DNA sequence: TGTGCCAGCTCAGGGAGCGGGAGTGGGTACGAGCAGTACTTC.

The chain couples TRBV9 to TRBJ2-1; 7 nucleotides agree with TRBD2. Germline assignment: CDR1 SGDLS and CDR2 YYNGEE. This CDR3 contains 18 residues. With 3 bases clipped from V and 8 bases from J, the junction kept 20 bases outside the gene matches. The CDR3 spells CASSEKKGTTSTPHEQFF. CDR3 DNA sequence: TGTGCCAGCAGCGAAAAAAAAGGGACTACCTCAACCCCGCATGAGCAGTTCTTC.

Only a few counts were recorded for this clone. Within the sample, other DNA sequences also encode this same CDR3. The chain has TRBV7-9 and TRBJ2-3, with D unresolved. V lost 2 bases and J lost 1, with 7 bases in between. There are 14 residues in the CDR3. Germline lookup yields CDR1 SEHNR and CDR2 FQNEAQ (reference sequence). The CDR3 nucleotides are TGTGCCAGCAGCTTACGGCAGGGCACAGATACGCAGTATTTT. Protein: CASSLRQGTDTQYF.

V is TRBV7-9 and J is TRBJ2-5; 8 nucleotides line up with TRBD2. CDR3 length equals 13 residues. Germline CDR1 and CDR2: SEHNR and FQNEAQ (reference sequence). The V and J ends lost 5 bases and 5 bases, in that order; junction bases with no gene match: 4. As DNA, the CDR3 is TGTGCCAGCAGCGGGACTAGTTTTGAGACCCAGTACTTC. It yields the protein CASSGTSFETQYF.

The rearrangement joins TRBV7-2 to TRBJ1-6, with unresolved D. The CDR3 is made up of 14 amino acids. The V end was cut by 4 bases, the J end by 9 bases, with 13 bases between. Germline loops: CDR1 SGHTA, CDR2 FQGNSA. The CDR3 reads CASSSLGPGSPLHF. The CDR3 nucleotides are TGTGCCAGCAGCTCCTTAGGTCCAGGTTCACCCCTCCACTTT.

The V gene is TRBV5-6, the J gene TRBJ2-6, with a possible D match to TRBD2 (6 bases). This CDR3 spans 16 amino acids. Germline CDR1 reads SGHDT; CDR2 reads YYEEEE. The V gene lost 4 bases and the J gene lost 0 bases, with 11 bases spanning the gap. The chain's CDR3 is CASSPGTFSGANVLTF. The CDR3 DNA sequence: TGTGCCAGCAGCCCGGGGACTTTCTCTGGGGCCAACGTCCTGACTTTC.

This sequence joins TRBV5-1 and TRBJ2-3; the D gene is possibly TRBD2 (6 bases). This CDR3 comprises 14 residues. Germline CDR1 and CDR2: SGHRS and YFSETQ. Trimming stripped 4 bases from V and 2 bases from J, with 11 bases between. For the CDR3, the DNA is TGCGCCAGCAGCGCGACTAGGGCCACAGATACGCAGTATTTT. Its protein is CASSATRATDTQYF.

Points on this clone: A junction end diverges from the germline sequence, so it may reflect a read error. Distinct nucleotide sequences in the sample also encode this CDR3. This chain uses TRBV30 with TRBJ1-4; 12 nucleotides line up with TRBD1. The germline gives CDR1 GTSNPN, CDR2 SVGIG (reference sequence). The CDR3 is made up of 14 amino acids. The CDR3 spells CAWDRGLSNEKLFF. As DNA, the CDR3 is TGCGCCTGGGACAGGGGGCTTTCTAATGAAAAACTGTTTTTT. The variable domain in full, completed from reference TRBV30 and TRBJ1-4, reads SQTIHQWPATLVQPVGSPLSLECTVEGTSNPNLYWYRQAAGRGLQLLFYSVGIGQISSEVPQNLSASRPQDRQFILSSKKLLLSDSGFYLCAWDRGLSNEKLFFGSGTQLSVL.

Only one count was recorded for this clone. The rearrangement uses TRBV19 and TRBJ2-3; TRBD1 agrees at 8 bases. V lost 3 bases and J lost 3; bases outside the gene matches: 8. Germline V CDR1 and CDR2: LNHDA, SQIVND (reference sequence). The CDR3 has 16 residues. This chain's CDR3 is CASSIGGQGTTDTQYF. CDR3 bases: TGTGCCAGTAGTATTGGAGGACAGGGTACTACAGATACGCAGTATTTT.

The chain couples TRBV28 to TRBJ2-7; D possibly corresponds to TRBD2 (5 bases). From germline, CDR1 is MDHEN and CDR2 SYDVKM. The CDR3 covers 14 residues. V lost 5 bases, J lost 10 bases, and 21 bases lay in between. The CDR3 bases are TGTGCCAGCAGTCTCCCGGGGTTGGGTACGGGTCAGTACTTC. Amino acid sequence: CASSLPGLGTGQYF. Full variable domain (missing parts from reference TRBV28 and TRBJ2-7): DVKVTQSSRYLVKRTGEKVFLECVQDMDHENMFWYRQDPGLGLRLIYFSYDVKMKEKGDIPEGYSVSREKKERFSLILESASTNQTSMYLCASSLPGLGTGQYFGPGTRLTVT.